Listed below are T cell receptor beta chains from one sample, sequenced in a study of T cells in Graves' hyperthyroidism and ophthalmopathy. Each CDR3 protein is one row after TCRdb ran MiXCR on the multiplex PCR reads. The sample includes roughly 500,000 distinct CDR3 sequences, approximately 48% seen only once; the top ten take around two fifths. Sequenced: peripheral blood or thyroid tissue (not recorded which). The receptors here all came from an adult woman with Graves' disease, either hyperthyroidism or ophthalmopathy (not recorded which). Each CDR3 is given with its conserved first and last residue. The order of the fields is D gene, J gene, clone size, V gene, CDR3 DNA, CDR3 protein. A D gene is named only where the DNA matches it firmly. Not every row has a clone size; where given, it reads once, few, many or a size class.

TRBD1 TRBJ2-7 once TRBV7-2 TGTGCCAGCAGCATGGGACAGCTCCTTGACGTTGAGCAGTACTTC CASSMGQLLDVEQYF
- TRBJ2-2 - TRBV4-1 TGCGCCAGCAGCCAAGAAGGGACGGGAGTTAGGTATACCGGGGAGCTGTTTTTT CASSQEGTGVRYTGELFF
- TRBJ1-2 - TRBV25-1 TGTGCCAGCAGTGAATCGTCCTCCTTTAACTATGGCTACACCTTC CASSESSSFNYGYTF
TRBD1 TRBJ2-7 - TRBV10-3 TGTGCCATCAGGAGGGGACAGGAGCAGTACTTC CAIRRGQEQYF
TRBD2 TRBJ2-3 once TRBV7-8 TGTGCCAGCAGCCCCAGCCGCGGGAGAACAGATACGCAGTATTTT CASSPSRGRTDTQYF
- TRBJ2-7 many TRBV7-8 TGTGCCAGCAGCGACGACTACTCGAATTCCTACGAGCAGTACTTC CASSDDYSNSYEQYF
- TRBJ1-1 - TRBV24-1 TGTGCCACAACACAGGGTGCCGAAGCTTTCTTT CATTQGAEAFF
- TRBJ1-6 - TRBV12-3/TRBV12-4 TGTGCCAGCAGTTTGGGTGGACGGGCAAATTCACCCCTCCACTTT CASSLGGRANSPLHF
TRBD2 TRBJ2-7 many TRBV7-9 TGTGCCAGCAGCTTAATGATAGCGGGAGGGCCTTACGAGCAGTACTTC CASSLMIAGGPYEQYF
TRBD2 TRBJ2-7 - TRBV12-3/TRBV12-4 TGTGCCAGCAGTTTAGAAGGACTAGTCTCCTACGAGCAGTACTTC CASSLEGLVSYEQYF
- TRBJ1-2 - TRBV2 TGTGCCAGCAGTGAAGGCCTGGGCTACACCTTC CASSEGLGYTF
TRBD1 TRBJ1-5 - TRBV7-9 TGTGCCAGCAGCTTAGGACCAGGGGGGCGCAGAGAGACCCAGCATTTT CASSLGPGGRRETQHF
TRBD1 TRBJ1-2 - TRBV5-5 TGTGCCAGCAGCCCAGGACAGGGGGCGTCTATCCTCTATGGCTACACCTTC CASSPGQGASILYGYTF
TRBD1 TRBJ1-5 - TRBV24-1 TGTGCCACCAGTGATTTCTTGTCAGGGGGCTTGGGCAATCAGCCCCAGCATTTT CATSDFLSGGLGNQPQHF
- TRBJ1-2 - TRBV20-1 TGCAGTGCTGATGACCCGTTCTATGGCTACACCTTC CSADDPFYGYTF
TRBD1 TRBJ1-1 many TRBV20-1 TGCAGTGCTAGAGCTAACAGGGGAGGCACTGAAGCTTTCTTT CSARANRGGTEAFF
TRBD1 TRBJ1-4 - TRBV12-3/TRBV12-4 TGTGCCAGCAGTCTCAACAGGGGGCGGGAAAAACTGTTTTTT CASSLNRGREKLFF
- TRBJ1-5 few TRBV6-2/TRBV6-3 TGTGCCAGCAGTTACGTGGGGGGGCGGCAGCCCCAGCATTTT CASSYVGGRQPQHF
TRBD2 TRBJ2-7 - TRBV4-2 TGTGCCAGCAGCCAAGTGACTAGCGGGAGTCAGGCCGAGCAGTACTTC CASSQVTSGSQAEQYF
- TRBJ2-2 many TRBV20-1 TGCAGTGCTACTCCCCCCGGGCGGTCCCAGGTGTTTTTT CSATPPGRSQVFF
- TRBJ2-5 few TRBV15 TGTGCCACCAGCAGAGCTCCAGGGGTCGGGGAGACCCAGTACTTC CATSRAPGVGETQYF
- TRBJ1-4 - TRBV7-1 TGTGCCAGCAGCTCTGACGGGGGCGGGTTCCTGTTTTTT CASSSDGGGFLFF
TRBD2 TRBJ2-3 - TRBV7-2 TGTGCCGGCAGTTCATCGGGAGGGCCTCAGTATTTT CAGSSSGGPQYF
- TRBJ1-2 - TRBV12-3/TRBV12-4 TGTGCCAGCAGTGGGACCCGGGAAATCTACACCTTC CASSGTREIYTF
- TRBJ2-7 - TRBV7-6 TGTGCCAGCAGCCTTCGACAGGTCTCCTACGAGCAGTACTTC CASSLRQVSYEQYF
- TRBJ1-5 many TRBV19 TGTGCCAGTATCCAGGGCCCTTCGGGGGCTAGCAATCAGCCCCAGCATTTT CASIQGPSGASNQPQHF
- TRBJ1-1 many TRBV9 TGTGCCAGCAGCGGAGTGGGGGGCACGAACACTGAAGCTTTCTTT CASSGVGGTNTEAFF
- TRBJ2-7 - TRBV20-1 TGCAGTGCTAGAGAAAAACCTCAGAACCACGAGCAGTACTTC CSAREKPQNHEQYF
- TRBJ1-4 many TRBV7-9 TGTGCCAGCTCTTTGTCTTCCTACGAAAAACTGTTTTTT CASSLSSYEKLFF
- TRBJ2-5 few TRBV2 TGTGCCAGCAGTCAGGACAGGGAGGGTGAGACCCAGTACTTC CASSQDREGETQYF
TRBD1 TRBJ1-1 many TRBV29-1 TGCAGCGCTAAGACAGGGGGGGACACTGAAGCTTTCTTT CSAKTGGDTEAFF
- TRBJ2-5 many TRBV28 TGTGCCAGCAGTTCCTCCGGGGCTAACCAAGAGACCCAGTACTTC CASSSSGANQETQYF